This T cell receptor (beta chain) derives from a study of tumor-infiltrating lymphocytes in primary liver carcinoma. The trim removed 6 bases at V and 4 bases at J, leaving 6 bases unmatched. CDR3 size: 15 residues. From germline, CDR1 is SGHTA and CDR2 FQGTGA. This clonotype appeared many times. A constant-region primer primed TCR beta cDNA synthesis from about 550 ng of total RNA. The TCR beta library was amplified through three nested multiplex PCR rounds in a modified ARM-PCR procedure. The first two PCR rounds used TRBV1-TRBV30 primers with a Cbeta primer, roughly 10 cycles each. TCRdb redid the calling of the multiplex PCR reads with MiXCR, one entry per CDR3 protein. Of about 70,000 distinct CDR3 sequences in the sample, almost 70% were seen once. From unsorted bulk tissue weighing roughly 17-34 mg, DNA and RNA were co-extracted.

The V gene is TRBV7-3, the J gene TRBJ2-1, with TRBD1 identical over 10 bases. The clonotype was recovered from a man in his forties with primary liver carcinoma and hepatitis B virus infection. The specimen was liver tumor tissue from sampling region 4. The sample's subset: tumor region T4, right-lateral pole. The CDR3, as DNA: TGTGCCAGCAGTTGGACAGGGGGAGGGTACAATGAGCAGTTCTTC. It encodes CASSWTGGGYNEQFF.